Below are 32 T cell receptor beta chains sequenced from a single sample in a study of cytomegalovirus exposure and HLA in healthy donors. In the PCR, 60 Vbeta and 13 Jbeta primers were used. TCRdb's copy holds only in-frame clones and misses some; the assay was immunoSEQ multiplex PCR. This sample yields about 190,000 clones, of which roughly 80% are seen a single time; more than 6% belongs to the top ten. Sequences were obtained from PBMCs. Every receptor here comes from a man aged 35 to 55 in good health and CMV-seropositive.

The V gene is TRBV28, the J gene TRBJ2-3; TRBD2 aligns across 7 bases. With V trimmed by 7 bases and J by 4 bases, 23 bases remained unmatched. Germline lookup yields CDR1 MDHEN and CDR2 SYDVKM. The CDR3 contains 19 residues. This chain's CDR3 is CASTFPSGDSAPGADTQYF. DNA for the CDR3: TGTGCCAGCACCTTTCCCAGCGGGGACTCCGCACCAGGCGCAGATACGCAGTATTTT.

This clone was seen a few times. The chain combines TRBV2 with TRBJ2-3, with 7 positions matching TRBD1. V shed 6 bases and J 4 bases; nucleotides not matched to a gene: 7. This CDR3 has 14 residues. Looked up from germline, CDR1 is SNHLY and CDR2 is FYNNEI. CDR3: CASRERGPADTQYF. The CDR3 nucleotides read TGTGCCAGCAGGGAGAGGGGGCCGGCAGATACGCAGTATTTT.

The gene calls are TRBV5-1 and TRBJ2-5; 10 bases line up with TRBD2. V lost 3 bases and J lost 1; bases outside the gene matches: 6. The CDR3 covers 16 residues. CDR1 is SGHRS and CDR2 is YFSETQ in the germline V gene. The CDR3 region is CASSYIAGGLQETQYF. In DNA form, the CDR3 reads TGCGCCAGCAGCTACATAGCGGGGGGACTCCAAGAGACCCAGTACTTC.

For this clone: Other DNA sequences from this sample encode an identical CDR3 as well. The gene calls are TRBV4-1 and TRBJ2-1, with a weak D call TRBD1 (6 bases). The CDR3 has 13 amino acids. The germline V gene encodes CDR1 MGHRA and CDR2 YSYEKL. The V gene lost 4 bases and the J gene lost 7 bases, with 11 bases spanning the gap. CDR3 coding DNA: TGCGCCAGCAGCCTAGGGGGTCGAAATGAGCAGTTCTTC. Protein product: CASSLGGRNEQFF.

The V gene is TRBV5-4, the J gene TRBJ1-5, with 10 bases lining up with TRBD1. Trimming removed 4 bases from V and 4 bases from J; junction bases left unmatched: 5. Germline CDR1 is SGHNT and CDR2 is YYREEE (reference sequence). There are 15 residues in the CDR3. The CDR3: CASSRDRGLNQPQHF. The CDR3 bases are TGTGCCAGCAGCAGGGACAGGGGACTTAATCAGCCCCAGCATTTT.

J is TRBJ2-2 and V is TRBV28, with D unresolved. V was clipped by 10 bases and J by 1 base, with 7 bases between them. Per germline, CDR1 MDHEN and CDR2 SYDVKM. The CDR3 runs 12 residues. The CDR3 loop reads CATQENTGELFF. In DNA form, the CDR3 reads TGTGCCACCCAGGAGAACACCGGGGAGCTGTTTTTT.

The chain is built from TRBV13 and TRBJ2-6, with D possibly matching TRBD2 (6 bases). The germline gives CDR1 PRHDT, CDR2 FYEKMQ (reference sequence). The CDR3 contains 19 residues. Trimming removed 0 bases from V and 0 bases from J, with 15 bases in between. Here the CDR3 DNA reads TGTGCCAGCAGCTTAGGCATACCCTCGGACTACTCTGGGGCCAACGTCCTGACTTTC. The encoded protein is CASSLGIPSDYSGANVLTF.

The chain couples TRBV9 to TRBJ2-5; D perhaps matches TRBD2 (6 bases). V was clipped by 1 base and J by 4 bases, with 11 bases between them. The CDR3 covers 14 residues. Per germline, CDR1 SGDLS and CDR2 YYNGEE. The DNA for the CDR3 is TGTGCCAGCAGCGTATCGGAGGGACGAGAGACCCAGTACTTC. Protein: CASSVSEGRETQYF.

The table lists this clone with a count of one. V is TRBV19 and J is TRBJ2-5, with a tentative D call TRBD2 (6 bases). Trimming took 3 bases from V and 5 from J, leaving 13 bases between them. This CDR3 region has 14 residues. Germline assignment: CDR1 LNHDA and CDR2 SQIVND (reference sequence). The CDR3 here is CASSIPFGGETQYF. CDR3 sequence (DNA): TGTGCCAGTAGTATCCCCTTTGGGGGGGAGACCCAGTACTTC. The entire variable domain, with the rest obtained from reference TRBV19 and TRBJ2-5, is as follows: DGGITQSPKYLFRKEGQNVTLSCEQNLNHDAMYWYRQDPGQGLRLIYYSQIVNDFQKGDIAEGYSVSREKKESFPLTVTSAQKNPTAFYLCASSIPFGGETQYFGPGTRLLVL.

In DNA form, the CDR3 reads TGTGCCAGCAGCCAAGATGGGAGCACTAGCGCATTATACGAGCAGTACTTC. This gives the protein CASSQDGSTSALYEQYF. The chain carries TRBV14 and TRBJ2-7; 7 bases match TRBD2. Germline V gene data show CDR1 as SGHDN and CDR2 as FVKESK. With V trimmed by 0 bases and J by 4 bases, 12 bases remained unmatched. The CDR3 contains 17 residues.

The CDR3 region has the DNA TGTGCCAGCAGTCCCAATGGGGGAGGGGATGAAAAACTGTTTTTT. Amino acids: CASSPNGGGDEKLFF. The chain couples TRBV28 to TRBJ1-4, with D perhaps TRBD1 (5 bases). This CDR3 spans 15 amino acids. CDR1 is MDHEN, CDR2 SYDVKM, per germline. V lost 5 bases, J lost 6 bases, and 16 bases lay in between.

This chain links TRBV7-9 with TRBJ2-7, with 10 bases fitting TRBD1. The junction had 8 bases not matched to a gene; V was cut back by 7 bases and J by 2 bases. This CDR3 has 15 amino acids. Germline values: CDR1 SEHNR, CDR2 FQNEAQ (reference sequence). CDR3 in DNA: TGTGCCAGCATCAGGGGACAGGGGACGGCCTACGAGCAGTACTTC. Its translation: CASIRGQGTAYEQYF.

The chain employs TRBV27 and TRBJ1-4, with TRBD1 matching over 10 bases. The CDR3 sequence is 16 residues long. Germline trimming cut 6 bases from V and 8 bases from J; bases unmatched to any gene: 12. Per germline, CDR1 MNHEY and CDR2 SMNVEV (reference sequence). The CDR3 nucleotides read TGTGCCAGCAGCCTTCTCCGGGACAGGGGTATGGAAAAACTGTTTTTT. Translated: CASSLLRDRGMEKLFF.

The count of this clone is one. The rearrangement links TRBV2 to TRBJ2-1, with D tentatively TRBD1 (6 bases). The CDR3 is 12 residues long. CDR1 and CDR2 (germline): SNHLY, FYNNEI. V lost 8 bases, J lost 8 bases, and 13 bases lay in between. This CDR3 reads CASYGGRDEQFF. The CDR3 coding sequence is TGTGCCAGCTATGGGGGCAGGGATGAGCAGTTCTTC.

The count of this clone is one. This rearrangement joins TRBV5-1 to TRBJ2-5, with a tentative D call TRBD2 (6 bases). The V and J ends lost 5 bases and 2 bases respectively, with 16 bases between them. Germline CDR1 and CDR2: SGHRS and YFSETQ. The CDR3 contains 15 residues. The CDR3 DNA reads TGCGCCAGCAGGTCTACTAGCAGTCAACAAGAGACCCAGTACTTC. Protein sequence: CASRSTSSQQETQYF.

The V and J genes are TRBV18 and TRBJ2-7, with 8 bases fitting TRBD1. The CDR3 is 15 residues long. Germline CDR1 and CDR2: KGHSH and LQKENI. Trimming removed 2 bases from V and 4 bases from J; junction bases left unmatched: 7. The CDR3 bases are TGTGCCAGCTCACCAGGGGGACAGGTCATTTACGAGCAGTACTTC. Translation gives CASSPGGQVIYEQYF. Complete variable domain (other parts from reference TRBV18 and TRBJ2-7): NAGVMQNPRHLVRRRGQEARLRCSPMKGHSHVYWYRQLPEEGLKFMVYLQKENIIDESGMPKERFSAEFPKEGPSILRIQQVVRGDSAAYFCASSPGGQVIYEQYFGPGTRLTVT.

The V gene is TRBV27, the J gene TRBJ2-5, with 12 nucleotides matching TRBD1. V lost 4 bases to trimming and J lost 6 bases; unmatched junction nucleotides: 6. CDR1 and CDR2 (germline): MNHEY, SMNVEV (reference sequence). This CDR3 region has 15 residues. Written as DNA, the CDR3 is TGTGCCAGCAGTTCCGGGACAGGGGGCGTGAAGACCCAGTACTTC. It specifies CASSSGTGGVKTQYF.

This chain joins TRBV7-6 and TRBJ1-2, with 8 nucleotides matching TRBD1. The CDR3 is 15 amino acids. Germline-derived CDR1 and CDR2 are SGHVS and FNYEAQ. V lost 5 bases, J lost 8 bases, and 13 bases stayed unmatched. The CDR3 loop is CASSPPTGAISGYTF. In DNA form, the CDR3 reads TGTGCCAGCAGCCCCCCGACAGGGGCAATCTCGGGCTACACCTTC.

This chain connects TRBV7-2 to TRBJ2-2; 7 nucleotides line up with TRBD1. Trimming removed 3 bases from V and 0 bases from J; junction bases left unmatched: 4. Germline-derived CDR1 and CDR2 are SGHTA and FQGNSA. The CDR3 runs to 16 residues. This chain's CDR3 is CASSFYRGPNTGELFF. CDR3 nucleotide sequence: TGTGCCAGCAGCTTCTACAGGGGCCCGAACACCGGGGAGCTGTTTTTT.

The chain carries TRBV5-1 and TRBJ2-7; the match to TRBD1 covers 9 bases. The germline V gene has CDR1 SGHRS and CDR2 YFSETQ. The length of the CDR3 is 16 residues. V was clipped by 3 bases and J by 4 bases; unmatched bases: 11. The CDR3 loop reads CASSSSSGTGPYEQYF. For the CDR3, the DNA is TGCGCCAGCAGCTCAAGTTCGGGGACAGGGCCATACGAGCAGTACTTC.

The chain recombines TRBV10-3 with TRBJ2-2; 7 nucleotides match TRBD1. V dropped 8 bases and J dropped 2; count of bases not matched to a gene: 5. Germline CDR1 ENHRY, CDR2 SYGVKD. This CDR3 is built from 14 residues. The CDR3 DNA is TGTGCCATCGGACAGGACACTAACACCGGGGAGCTGTTTTTT. It translates to CAIGQDTNTGELFF.

The gene calls are TRBV2 and TRBJ2-7; D may be TRBD1 (5 bases). This CDR3 spans 15 amino acids. Germline CDR1 is SNHLY and CDR2 is FYNNEI. V shed 7 bases and J shed 4 bases, with 20 bases lying between them. CDR3 bases: TGTGCCAGCACCCCTAGGCGGACACTTTCTTACGAGCAGTACTTC. Its translation: CASTPRRTLSYEQYF.

The rearrangement uses TRBV7-2 and TRBJ1-2; no clear D. Looked up from germline, CDR1 is SGHTA and CDR2 is FQGNSA. This CDR3 is built from 13 residues. With 5 bases removed from V and 2 bases from J, the gap between germline ends came to 9 bases. The DNA for the CDR3 is TGTGCCAGCAGCCGGCCGGAGAACTATGGCTACACCTTC. Encoded protein: CASSRPENYGYTF.

The CDR3 bases are TGTGCCTGGAGTAGCGGTTTAGTGAACTATGGCTACACCTTC. Protein: CAWSSGLVNYGYTF. The chain carries TRBV30 and TRBJ1-2, with no clear D. V dropped 2 bases and J dropped 2 bases, with 12 bases sitting between them. Germline V gene sequence: CDR1 GTSNPN, CDR2 SVGIG (reference sequence). This CDR3 contains 14 residues.

The V gene is TRBV19, the J gene TRBJ1-4; TRBD1 aligns across 7 bases. V was pared by 5 bases and J by 8 bases, with 14 bases of the junction left unmatched. Germline values: CDR1 LNHDA, CDR2 SQIVND (reference sequence). The CDR3 is 16 amino acids. The CDR3: CASSSGQIKVSEKLFF. The CDR3 nucleotides read TGTGCCAGTAGTTCGGGACAGATTAAGGTCAGCGAAAAACTGTTTTTT.

The V gene is TRBV19, the J gene TRBJ1-1; maybe TRBD1 (6 bases). The length of the CDR3 is 11 residues. Germline V gene lookup returns CDR1 LNHDA and CDR2 SQIVND (reference sequence). Trimming removed 11 bases at V and 11 bases at J, with 18 bases between. The CDR3 loop reads CALGAPPHAFF. CDR3 nucleotide sequence: TGTGCCTTGGGGGCCCCCCCCCACGCTTTCTTT. Variable domain in full (rest from reference TRBV19 and TRBJ1-1): DGGITQSPKYLFRKEGQNVTLSCEQNLNHDAMYWYRQDPGQGLRLIYYSQIVNDFQKGDIAEGYSVSREKKESFPLTVTSAQKNPTAFYLCALGAPPHAFFGQGTRLTVV.

V and J are TRBV5-4 and TRBJ2-5, with 7 bases identical to TRBD2. CDR1 SGHNT and CDR2 YYREEE come from the germline V gene (reference sequence). V was clipped by 0 bases and J by 0 bases; unmatched bases: 5. This CDR3 has 16 amino acids. CDR3 coding DNA: TGTGCCAGCAGCTTGGGGGGGGGAAGGAACCAAGAGACCCAGTACTTC. This codes for CASSLGGGRNQETQYF.

Note on this clone: An end of the junction does not agree with germline; a read error may underlie this. The V and J genes are TRBV7-9 and TRBJ1-2; 7 bases align to TRBD1. CDR1 is SEHNR, CDR2 FQNEAQ, per germline (reference sequence). This CDR3 comprises 13 residues. CDR3 sequence (DNA): TGTTCCAGCAGCTTAGGAGGGGGCAATGGCTACACCTTC. The encoded protein is CSSSLGGGNGYTF.

The chain links TRBV6-1 to TRBJ1-4; the D is unclear. Per germline, CDR1 MNHNS and CDR2 SASEGT. Deletions cut 4 bases from V and 0 bases from J, with 6 bases between. This CDR3 has 14 residues. The CDR3 region is CASSVHSTNEKLFF. The CDR3 coding sequence is TGTGCCAGCAGTGTCCATTCAACTAATGAAAAACTGTTTTTT.

The V gene is TRBV7-3, the J gene TRBJ1-2, with 10 bases aligning to TRBD1. This CDR3 comprises 14 residues. Per germline, CDR1 SGHTA and CDR2 FQGTGA. V lost 5 bases, J lost 7 bases, and 7 bases stayed unmatched. The CDR3 reads CASSPDRGRGGYTF. CDR3 nucleotide sequence: TGTGCCAGCAGCCCCGACAGGGGGCGAGGTGGCTACACCTTC.

The genes are TRBV7-9 and TRBJ1-2; 11 bases map to TRBD1. Germline V gene lookup returns CDR1 SEHNR and CDR2 FQNEAQ (reference sequence). The CDR3 extends over 12 amino acids. V lost 11 bases to trimming and J lost 8 bases; unmatched junction nucleotides: 7. CDR3 amino acids: CAGEGQGEGYTF. The DNA for the CDR3 is TGTGCCGGAGAGGGACAGGGGGAAGGCTACACCTTC.

The V and J genes are TRBV5-1 and TRBJ2-3; 12 bases agree with TRBD2. Trimming removed 3 bases from V and 2 bases from J; junction bases left unmatched: 7. Germline V CDR1 and CDR2: SGHRS, YFSETQ. The CDR3 runs 17 residues. CDR3 bases: TGCGCCAGCAGCTATAGGACTAGCGGGGCTAACACAGATACGCAGTATTTT. Protein: CASSYRTSGANTDTQYF.